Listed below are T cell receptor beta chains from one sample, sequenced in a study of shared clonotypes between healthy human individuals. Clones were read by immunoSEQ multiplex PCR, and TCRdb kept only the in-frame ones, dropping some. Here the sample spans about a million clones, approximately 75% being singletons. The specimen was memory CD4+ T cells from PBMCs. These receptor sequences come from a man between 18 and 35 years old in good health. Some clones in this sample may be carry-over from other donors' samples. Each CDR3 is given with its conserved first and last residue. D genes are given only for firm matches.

DNA: TGTGCCAGGGTCCTCCTGGGGGCGAGACCGGTTCAGCCCCAGCATTTT
CDR3: CARVLLGARPVQPQHF
V: TRBV5-4
J: TRBJ1-5
D: -

DNA: TGTGCCAGCTCAGCGCCGGGACTAGCGGGGCAGGGTGAGCAGTTCTTC
CDR3: CASSAPGLAGQGEQFF
V: TRBV18
J: TRBJ2-1
D: TRBD2

DNA: TGTGCCAGCATCCGGGACAGGGTGGACACCGGGGAGCTGTTTTTT
CDR3: CASIRDRVDTGELFF
V: TRBV6-6
J: TRBJ2-2
D: TRBD1

DNA: TGCGCCAGCAGTGATACCGGGACAGGGCTAAACGAGCAGTACTTC
CDR3: CASSDTGTGLNEQYF
V: TRBV10-1
J: TRBJ2-7
D: TRBD1

DNA: TGTGCCAGCAGCTCTAACCCGACAGGTGCGACCTACTACGAGCAGTACTTC
CDR3: CASSSNPTGATYYEQYF
V: TRBV7-2
J: TRBJ2-7
D: -

DNA: TGTGCCAGCAGCTTAATGTCGAACACTGAAGCTTTCTTT
CDR3: CASSLMSNTEAFF
V: TRBV7-3
J: TRBJ1-1
D: -

DNA: TGCGCCAGCAGCAGATCCGGGACCAGACTTGAGGAGCAGTACTTC
CDR3: CASSRSGTRLEEQYF
V: TRBV5-1
J: TRBJ2-7
D: -

DNA: TGCGCCAGCAGCGCGGGGTTTCTGGGGGCTAGCGGGAGCGGTGAGCAGTTCTTC
CDR3: CASSAGFLGASGSGEQFF
V: TRBV4-3
J: TRBJ2-1
D: TRBD2

DNA: TGTGCCAGCAGCGATCAGACTAGCGGAGAGACCCAGTACTTC
CDR3: CASSDQTSGETQYF
V: TRBV5-4
J: TRBJ2-5
D: TRBD2

DNA: TGTGCCAGCAGATATGACAGGGGACCGGCGGACTTC
CDR3: CASRYDRGPADF
V: TRBV5-6
J: TRBJ2-5
D: TRBD1

DNA: TGCGCCAGCAGCCGGGGGCAGGGGGAGACCCAGTACTTC
CDR3: CASSRGQGETQYF
V: TRBV10-2
J: TRBJ2-5
D: -

DNA: TGCGCCAGCCGGGGAGCTGGCGCCACAGATACGCAGTATTTT
CDR3: CASRGAGATDTQYF
V: TRBV10-1
J: TRBJ2-3
D: -

DNA: TGTGCCAGCAGCCAAGCTATCGCAGGGGGCTACGAGCAGTACTTC
CDR3: CASSQAIAGGYEQYF
V: TRBV4-2
J: TRBJ2-7
D: TRBD1

DNA: TGTGCTAGTGGTTTGGTACTCAGCGGGAGGAGGTCCTACGAGCAGTACTTC
CDR3: CASGLVLSGRRSYEQYF
V: TRBV12-5
J: TRBJ2-7
D: TRBD2

DNA: TGCGCCAGCAGGACAGGGGCATCGGGAACAGATACGCAGTATTTT
CDR3: CASRTGASGTDTQYF
V: TRBV5-1
J: TRBJ2-3
D: TRBD1

DNA: TGTGCCAGCAGCCAAGTGTCGTTTGGAGGGGGGATTTCTGGAAACACCATATATTTT
CDR3: CASSQVSFGGGISGNTIYF
V: TRBV4-2
J: TRBJ1-3
D: -

DNA: TGTGCCAGCAGCAGTACTCGGGGCTACACCTTC
CDR3: CASSSTRGYTF
V: TRBV28
J: TRBJ1-2
D: -

DNA: TGTGCCAGCACCAAGCTGGGGAGAGAGACCCAGTACTTC
CDR3: CASTKLGRETQYF
V: TRBV2
J: TRBJ2-5
D: -

DNA: TGCGCCAGCAGCTTGACAGTTGCGTCCTACGAGCAGTACTTC
CDR3: CASSLTVASYEQYF
V: TRBV5-1
J: TRBJ2-7
D: -

DNA: TGTGCCAGCAGCCGCACTGTCTCAAGCGTTCAGGGGATGGAGGATGGCTACACCTTC
CDR3: CASSRTVSSVQGMEDGYTF
V: TRBV7-9
J: TRBJ1-2
D: -

DNA: TGTGCCAGCAGCTTAGACACCACAGATACGCAGTATTTT
CDR3: CASSLDTTDTQYF
V: TRBV5-8
J: TRBJ2-3
D: -

DNA: TGTGCCAGCAGTGAGGAGACCGACAATGAGCAGTTCTTC
CDR3: CASSEETDNEQFF
V: TRBV2
J: TRBJ2-1
D: -